What follows are 11 T cell receptor beta chains derived from one specimen sequenced in a study of cytomegalovirus exposure and HLA in healthy donors (dated by TCRdb to between 2016 and 2019). The receptor library was made with the immunoSEQ multiplex PCR assay. The multiplex PCR relied on a mix of 60 forward primers for TCR Vbeta segments and 13 reverse primers for TCR Jbeta segments. Held by TCRdb, this immuneACCESS table contains in-frame sequences only and omits some clones. Under half of the omission traces to an unresolved V gene where checked; the cause of the rest is unknown. The table for this sample lists some 140,000 clones; over 65% of them were counted only once. More than 1.5% of the sample belongs to the ten largest clones. The source material was PBMCs. These receptors originate from a man aged 35 to 55 in good health and CMV-seronegative.

The chain has TRBV9 and TRBJ2-7; 8 bases are shared with TRBD1. The CDR3 covers 14 residues. Trimming took 1 base from V and 5 from J; bases not matched to a gene: 5. Germline V gene lookup returns CDR1 SGDLS and CDR2 YYNGEE. CDR3 in DNA: TGTGCCAGCAGCGTACGACAGGGGTTCGACGAGCAGTACTTC. This codes for CASSVRQGFDEQYF.

The chain combines TRBV5-1 with TRBJ2-1; TRBD2 matches 8 bases. J gave up 0 bases and V 0 bases, and 5 bases lay outside the gene matches. Per the germline V gene, CDR1 is SGHRS and CDR2 is YFSETQ. This CDR3 is 17 amino acids long. CDR3 DNA sequence: TGCGCCAGCAGCTTGGGAACTAGCGGACTCTCCTACAATGAGCAGTTCTTC. It encodes CASSLGTSGLSYNEQFF.

The genes are TRBV5-4 and TRBJ2-7, with TRBD2 matching 9 bases. Germline CDR1 is SGHNT and CDR2 is YYREEE (reference sequence). J gave up 2 bases and V 4 bases, and 7 bases lay outside the gene matches. The CDR3 length is 15 residues. The CDR3 protein is CASSLTSGPTYEQYF. In nucleotides, the CDR3 is TGTGCCAGCAGCCTTACTAGCGGGCCCACCTACGAGCAGTACTTC. Drawing the rest from reference TRBV5-4 and TRBJ2-7, the complete variable domain is ETGVTQSPTHLIKTRGQQVTLRCSSQSGHNTVSWYQQALGQGPQFIFQYYREEENGRGNFPPRFSGLQFPNYSSELNVNALELDDSALYLCASSLTSGPTYEQYFGPGTRLTVT.

This chain uses TRBV6-5 with TRBJ1-3, with 7 bases matching TRBD1. Germline CDR1 and CDR2: MNHEY and SVGAGI. The CDR3 contains 16 residues. V trimming: 4 bases; J trimming: 2 bases; junction bases outside the gene matches: 8. The CDR3 DNA sequence: TGTGCCAGCAGTTCCTCGTGGACAGGCGCTGGAAACACCATATATTTT. Protein sequence: CASSSSWTGAGNTIYF.

This clone was seen just once. The gene calls are TRBV7-9 and TRBJ2-6; D may be TRBD2 (5 bases). This CDR3 is 17 amino acids long. Germline V CDR1 and CDR2: SEHNR, FQNEAQ (reference sequence). With 0 bases removed from V and 1 base from J, the gap between germline ends came to 10 bases. CDR3 sequence reads: CASSLAVGESGANVLTF. The CDR3 DNA reads as TGTGCCAGCAGCTTAGCAGTTGGGGAGTCTGGGGCCAACGTCCTGACTTTC.

The chain is built from TRBV7-2 and TRBJ2-7; maybe TRBD2 (5 bases). V was pared by 2 bases and J by 4 bases, with 12 bases between. Germline V gene sequence: CDR1 SGHTA, CDR2 FQGNSA. This CDR3 spans 14 amino acids. As DNA, the CDR3 is TGTGCCAGCAGCTTAAGTCGGGATTCGTACGAGCAGTACTTC. Residues: CASSLSRDSYEQYF.

This clone was seen a single time. The chain carries TRBV11-2 and TRBJ2-5, with TRBD1 matching 9 bases. With 5 bases clipped from V and 2 bases from J, the junction kept 6 bases outside the gene matches. Germline assignment: CDR1 SGHAT and CDR2 FQNNGV. The CDR3 sequence is 15 residues long. The CDR3 loop reads CASSTRTGAQETQYF. The CDR3 bases are TGTGCCAGCAGCACCAGGACAGGGGCACAAGAGACCCAGTACTTC.

The chain couples TRBV28 to TRBJ2-5; TRBD2 is a possible D gene (7 bases). The length of the CDR3 is 14 residues. V gave up 2 bases and J gave up 3 bases, with 10 bases separating them. From germline, CDR1 is MDHEN and CDR2 SYDVKM. This CDR3 is CASSLRGAEETQYF. In nucleotides, the CDR3 is TGTGCCAGCAGTTTACGGGGGGCTGAAGAGACCCAGTACTTC.

The rearrangement joins TRBV4-1 to TRBJ2-3; 7 bases are shared with TRBD2. The trim removed 0 bases at V and 1 base at J, leaving 7 bases unmatched. This CDR3 region has 17 residues. The germline V gene has CDR1 MGHRA and CDR2 YSYEKL. The CDR3 DNA sequence: TGCGCCAGCAGCCAAGAGGGGGTGAGCGGGGGCACAGATACGCAGTATTTT. Encoded protein: CASSQEGVSGGTDTQYF.

V and J are TRBV19 and TRBJ1-1; D unclear. In germline, CDR1 is LNHDA, CDR2 SQIVND (reference sequence). The CDR3 runs 13 residues. The V end was cut by 7 bases, the J end by 0 bases, with 9 bases between. The CDR3 protein is CASMSIMNTEAFF. Written as DNA, the CDR3 is TGTGCCAGTATGAGTATCATGAACACTGAAGCTTTCTTT.

The rearrangement joins TRBV7-2 to TRBJ2-7; 10 positions match TRBD2. The CDR3 spans 14 residues. CDR1 is SGHTA and CDR2 is FQGNSA in the germline V gene. With V trimmed by 5 bases and J by 3 bases, 4 bases remained unmatched. CDR3 protein: CASSPLAGSYEQYF. For the CDR3, the DNA is TGTGCCAGCAGCCCACTAGCGGGGAGCTACGAGCAGTACTTC.